This TCR beta chain was sequenced in a study of T cell clones after liver transplantation. On the study more broadly: Immunosuppression withdrawal was tried within 2 years after liver transplantation in this trial.

Regarding the study as a whole: These preliminary findings come from unstandardized post-transplant sampling times.

Unstimulated PBMCs were sorted into CD3+CD4+ and CD3+CD8+ populations. Germline V lookup: CDR1 SEHNR, CDR2 FQNEAQ (reference sequence). The CDR3 is 15 amino acids. V lost 5 bases and J 3 bases, leaving 14 bases between the germline ends. A remark on this clone: The target antigen is unknown.

Repertoires were generated with immunoSEQ multiplex PCR, while TCRdb's copy carries only in-frame clones and drops some. The sample shows about 20,000 clones, about 83% of them seen only once. V is TRBV7-9 and J is TRBJ2-1; D perhaps matches TRBD2 (5 bases). The TCR was taken from a human patient who received a liver transplant. Some T cells may arise from the graft donor. The sample was CD8+ T cells from blood, taken around 54 months after liver transplant. CDR3 loop: CASSHGEGLYNEQFF. The CDR3 nucleotides read TGTGCCAGCAGCCACGGTGAAGGACTCTACAATGAGCAGTTCTTC.